This entry describes one T cell receptor (beta chain). The antigen remains undetermined. The sample is drawn from a study of CD8+ T cells in alopecia areata. The study's findings and limits: In scalp samples, resident alphabeta T cells of normal skin are also sequenced.

Sequencing used cDNA as its template, made by extracting RNA and reverse transcribing it. Measured with immunoSEQ multiplex PCR; TCRdb has only the in-frame clones, and not every one. The sample consists of 150,000 to 200,000 clones, 60% of them appearing once. Germline CDR1 reads LNHDA; CDR2 reads SQIVND (reference sequence). This CDR3 is built from 15 residues. V was clipped by 1 base and J by 5 bases, with 14 bases between them. Treatment defined: oral pan-JAK inhibitor, 5-10 mg twice daily. The sample was CD4+ T cells sorted from blood, taken at week 24, from a patient treated with tofacitinib. The J gene is TRBJ1-2, the V gene TRBV19; D perhaps matches TRBD1 (6 bases). The source is a human donor with alopecia areata. CDR3: CASSIGPGQPYGYTF. The CDR3 nucleotides read TGTGCCAGTAGTATAGGCCCCGGACAGCCTTATGGCTACACCTTC. Full variable domain (missing parts from reference TRBV19 and TRBJ1-2): DGGITQSPKYLFRKEGQNVTLSCEQNLNHDAMYWYRQDPGQGLRLIYYSQIVNDFQKGDIAEGYSVSREKKESFPLTVTSAQKNPTAFYLCASSIGPGQPYGYTFGSGTRLTVV.